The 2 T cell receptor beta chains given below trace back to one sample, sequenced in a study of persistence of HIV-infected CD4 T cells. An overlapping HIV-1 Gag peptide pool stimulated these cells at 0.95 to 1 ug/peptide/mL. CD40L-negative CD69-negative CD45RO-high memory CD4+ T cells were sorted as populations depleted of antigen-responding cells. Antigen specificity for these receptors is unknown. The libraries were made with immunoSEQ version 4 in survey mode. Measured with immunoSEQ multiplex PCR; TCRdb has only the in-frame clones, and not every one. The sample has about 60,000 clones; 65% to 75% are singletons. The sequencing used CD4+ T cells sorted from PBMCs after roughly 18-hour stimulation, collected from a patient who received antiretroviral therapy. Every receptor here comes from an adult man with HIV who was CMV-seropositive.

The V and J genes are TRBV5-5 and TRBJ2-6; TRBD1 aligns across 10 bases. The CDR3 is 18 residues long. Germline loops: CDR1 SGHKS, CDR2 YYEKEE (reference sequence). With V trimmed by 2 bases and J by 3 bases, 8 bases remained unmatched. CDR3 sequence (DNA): TGTGCCAGCAGCTTTCAGAGACAGGGGGCGGGTGGGGCCAACGTCCTGACTTTC. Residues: CASSFQRQGAGGANVLTF.

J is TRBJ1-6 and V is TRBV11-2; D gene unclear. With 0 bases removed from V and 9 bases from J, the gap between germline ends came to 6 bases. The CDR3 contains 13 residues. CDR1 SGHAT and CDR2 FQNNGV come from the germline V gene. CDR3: CASSLDPGSPLHF. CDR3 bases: TGTGCCAGCAGCTTAGATCCGGGTTCACCCCTCCACTTT.